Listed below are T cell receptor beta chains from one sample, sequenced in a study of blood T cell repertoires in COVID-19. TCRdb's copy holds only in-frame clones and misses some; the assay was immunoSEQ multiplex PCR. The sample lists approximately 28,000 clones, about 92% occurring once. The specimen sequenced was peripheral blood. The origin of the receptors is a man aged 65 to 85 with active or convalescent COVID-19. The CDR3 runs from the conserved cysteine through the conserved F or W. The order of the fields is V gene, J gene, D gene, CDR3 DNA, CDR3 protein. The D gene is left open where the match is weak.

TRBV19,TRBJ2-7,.,TGTGCCAGTAGTATAGATCGGTCCTTAGAGCAGTACTTC,CASSIDRSLEQYF
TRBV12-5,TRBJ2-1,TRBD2,TGTGCTAGTGGGCGACTAGCGGCCTACAATGAGCAGTTCTTC,CASGRLAAYNEQFF
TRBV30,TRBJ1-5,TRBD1,TGTGCCTGGACAACCGGGACAGGGTTTAACCCCCAGCATTTT,CAWTTGTGFNPQHF
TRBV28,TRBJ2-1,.,TGTGCCAGCAGCCTCCCGGGTGCGGGGCCCTACAATGAGCAGTTCTTC,CASSLPGAGPYNEQFF
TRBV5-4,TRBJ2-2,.,TGTGCCAGCAGCCTTGACCAGGGGTTGGGCGGGGAGCTGTTTTTT,CASSLDQGLGGELFF
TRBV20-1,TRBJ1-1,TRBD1,TGCAGTGCTAGAGGGAGGGGACAGTTTACGTTT,CSARGRGQFTF
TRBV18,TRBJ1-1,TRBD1,TGTGCCAGCTCACCAGGACAGGGGAACACTGAAGCTTTCTTT,CASSPGQGNTEAFF
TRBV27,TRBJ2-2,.,TGTGCCAGCAGTTTATTACAGTCGAACACCGGGGAGCTGTTTTTT,CASSLLQSNTGELFF
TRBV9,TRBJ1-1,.,TGTGCCAGCAGCACGAGACAGGAGAACACTGAAGCTTTCTTT,CASSTRQENTEAFF
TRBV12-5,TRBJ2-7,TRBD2,TGTGCTAGTGGTTTGGTACTTGGTGTCGAGCGGGGGGTCTACGAGCAGTACTTC,CASGLVLGVERGVYEQYF
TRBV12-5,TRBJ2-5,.,TGTGCTAGTGGTCAAGGAGCGGTGTACCAAGAGACCCAGTACTTC,CASGQGAVYQETQYF
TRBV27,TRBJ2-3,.,TGTGCCAGCAGTTTGTGGGTCGGGATCAACCGGGATACGCAGTATTTT,CASSLWVGINRDTQYF